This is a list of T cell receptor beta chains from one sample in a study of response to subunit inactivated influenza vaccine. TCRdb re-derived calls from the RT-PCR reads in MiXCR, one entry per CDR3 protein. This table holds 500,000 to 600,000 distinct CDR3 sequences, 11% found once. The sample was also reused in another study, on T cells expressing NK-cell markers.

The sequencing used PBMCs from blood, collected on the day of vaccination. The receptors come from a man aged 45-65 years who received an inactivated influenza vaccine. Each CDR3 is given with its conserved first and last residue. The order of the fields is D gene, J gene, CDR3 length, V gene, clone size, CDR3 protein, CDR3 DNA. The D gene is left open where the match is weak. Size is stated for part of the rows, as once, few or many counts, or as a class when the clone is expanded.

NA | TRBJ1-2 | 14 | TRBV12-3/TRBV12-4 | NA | CASSPLLTAYGYTF | TGTGCCAGCAGTCCGCTACTGACAGCGTATGGCTACACCTTC
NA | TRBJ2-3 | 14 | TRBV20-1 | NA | CSARDRKGPDTQYF | TGCAGTGCTAGAGATCGGAAGGGCCCAGATACGCAGTATTTT
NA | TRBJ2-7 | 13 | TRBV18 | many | CASSPQDSYEQYF | TGTGCCAGCTCACCGCAGGACTCCTACGAGCAGTACTTC
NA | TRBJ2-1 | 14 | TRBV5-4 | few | CASSLKQGNNEQFF | TGTGCCAGCAGCTTAAAACAGGGAAACAATGAGCAGTTCTTC
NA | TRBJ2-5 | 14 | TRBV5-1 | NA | CASSQTGRQETQYF | TGCGCCAGCAGCCAGACAGGGAGGCAAGAGACCCAGTACTTC
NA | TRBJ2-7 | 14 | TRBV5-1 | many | CASSFDYPAYEQYF | TGCGCCAGCAGCTTCGACTATCCCGCGTACGAGCAGTACTTC
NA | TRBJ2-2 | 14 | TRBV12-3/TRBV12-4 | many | CASSQVGGTGELFF | TGTGCCAGCAGTCAGGTTGGGGGGACCGGGGAGCTGTTTTTT
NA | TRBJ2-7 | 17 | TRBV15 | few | CATSRDAPPRTSYEQYF | TGTGCCACCAGCAGAGATGCACCACCTAGGACCTCCTACGAGCAGTACTTC
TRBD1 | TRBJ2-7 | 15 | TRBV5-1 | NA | CASSLTGQGIYEQYF | TGCGCCAGCAGCTTGACGGGACAGGGGATCTACGAGCAGTACTTC
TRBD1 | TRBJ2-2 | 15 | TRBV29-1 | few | CSVELSGQETGELFF | TGCAGCGTTGAATTATCGGGACAGGAAACCGGGGAGCTGTTTTTT
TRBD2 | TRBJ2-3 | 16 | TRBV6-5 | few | CASSYLLAGGLDTQYF | TGTGCCAGCAGTTACCTACTAGCGGGGGGGCTTGATACGCAGTATTTT
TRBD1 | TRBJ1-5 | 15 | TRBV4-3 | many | CASSQDTGGNQPQHF | TGCGCCAGCAGCCAAGACACAGGGGGGAATCAGCCCCAGCATTTT
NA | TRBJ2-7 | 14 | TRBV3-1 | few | CASSRNPTFYEQYF | TGTGCCAGCAGCCGAAACCCCACCTTCTACGAGCAGTACTTC
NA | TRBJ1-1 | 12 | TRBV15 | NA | CATREGNTEAFF | TGTGCCACCAGGGAGGGAAACACTGAAGCTTTCTTT
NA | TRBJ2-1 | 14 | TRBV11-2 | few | CASSLTGTNNEQFF | TGTGCCAGCAGCTTAACCGGGACGAACAATGAGCAGTTCTTC
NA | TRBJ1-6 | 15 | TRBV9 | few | CASSVGGAGNSPLHF | TGTGCCAGCAGCGTAGGCGGTGCAGGAAATTCACCCCTCCACTTT
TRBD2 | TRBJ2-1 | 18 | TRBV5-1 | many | CASSLKRTSGSSYNEQFF | TGCGCCAGCAGCTTAAAAAGGACTAGCGGGAGCTCCTACAATGAGCAGTTCTTC
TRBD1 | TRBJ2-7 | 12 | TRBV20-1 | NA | CSATDRDYEQYF | TGCAGTGCCACGGACAGGGACTACGAGCAGTACTTC
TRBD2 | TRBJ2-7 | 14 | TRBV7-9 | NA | CASSLGLAEGEQYF | TGTGCCAGCAGCTTAGGACTAGCCGAGGGTGAGCAGTACTTC
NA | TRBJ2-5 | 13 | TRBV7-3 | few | CASSQSIAEPKYF | TGTGCCAGCAGCCAATCGATAGCGGAACCGAAGTACTTC
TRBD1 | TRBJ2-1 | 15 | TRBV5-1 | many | CASSLPGTAYNEQFF | TGCGCCAGCAGCTTGCCCGGGACAGCCTACAATGAGCAGTTCTTC
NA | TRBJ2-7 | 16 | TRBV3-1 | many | CASSQDLGYQVYEQYF | TGTGCCAGCAGCCAAGATTTAGGCTATCAGGTCTACGAGCAGTACTTC
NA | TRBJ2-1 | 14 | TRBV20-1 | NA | CSASPTGPYNEQFF | TGCAGTGCTTCTCCGACCGGTCCCTACAATGAGCAGTTCTTC
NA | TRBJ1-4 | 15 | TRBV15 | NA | CATSREATASEKLFF | TGTGCCACCAGCAGAGAAGCGACAGCCAGTGAAAAACTGTTTTTT
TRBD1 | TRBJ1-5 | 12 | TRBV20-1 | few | CSAPQGNQPQHF | TGCAGTGCTCCACAGGGGAATCAGCCCCAGCATTTT
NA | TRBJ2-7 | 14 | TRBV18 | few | CASSFLGQSHEQYF | TGTGCCAGCTCCTTCCTCGGACAGAGCCACGAGCAGTACTTC
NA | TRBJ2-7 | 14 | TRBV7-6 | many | CASSLGGSIPEQYF | TGTGCCAGCAGCTTAGGAGGGTCCATTCCCGAGCAGTACTTC
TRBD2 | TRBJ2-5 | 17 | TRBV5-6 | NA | CASSLVAGAFGGETQYF | TGTGCCAGCAGCTTGGTAGCGGGGGCCTTTGGGGGAGAGACCCAGTACTTC
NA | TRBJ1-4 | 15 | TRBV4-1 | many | CASSQGTLSNEKLFF | TGCGCCAGCAGCCAAGGGACACTCTCTAATGAAAAACTGTTTTTT
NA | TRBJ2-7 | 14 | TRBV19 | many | CASSVGGKVYEQYF | TGTGCCAGTAGTGTCGGCGGGAAGGTGTACGAGCAGTACTTC
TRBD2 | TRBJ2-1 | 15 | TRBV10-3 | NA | CAIRQLAGKYNEQFF | TGTGCCATCAGACAGCTAGCGGGCAAGTACAATGAGCAGTTCTTC
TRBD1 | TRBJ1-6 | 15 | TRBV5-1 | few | CASSLAGTGNSPLHF | TGCGCCAGCAGCTTGGCCGGGACAGGGAATTCACCCCTCCACTTT
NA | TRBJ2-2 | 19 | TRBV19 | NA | CASTPGRLFLRGNTGELFF | TGTGCCAGTACCCCAGGGCGGCTATTCCTAAGAGGGAACACCGGGGAGCTGTTTTTT
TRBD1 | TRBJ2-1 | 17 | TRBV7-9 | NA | CASSLGEVRQGRNEQFF | TGTGCCAGCAGCTTAGGCGAGGTGAGACAGGGTCGCAATGAGCAGTTCTTC
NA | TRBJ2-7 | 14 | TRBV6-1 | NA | CASSEQGLTYEQYF | TGTGCCAGCAGTGAACAGGGACTTACCTACGAGCAGTACTTC
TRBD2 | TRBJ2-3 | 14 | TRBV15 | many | CATSRELARDTQYF | TGTGCCACCAGCAGAGAACTAGCGAGGGATACGCAGTATTTT
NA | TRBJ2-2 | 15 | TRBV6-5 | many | CASSYWTGNTGELFF | TGTGCCAGCAGTTACTGGACGGGAAACACCGGGGAGCTGTTTTTT
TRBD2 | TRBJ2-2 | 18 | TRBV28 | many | CASSVSGGWRTDTGELFF | TGTGCCAGCAGTGTATCGGGAGGGTGGCGGACCGACACCGGGGAGCTGTTTTTT
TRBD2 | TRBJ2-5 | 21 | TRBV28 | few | CASSGGPSGRLYSERKETQYF | TGTGCCAGCAGTGGCGGTCCTAGCGGGAGGCTCTACTCAGAACGAAAAGAGACCCAGTACTTC
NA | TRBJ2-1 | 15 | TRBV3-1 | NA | CASSQELGRYNEQFF | TGTGCCAGCAGCCAAGAACTGGGACGTTACAATGAGCAGTTCTTC
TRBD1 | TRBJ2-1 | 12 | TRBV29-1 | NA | CSAVSGRQGEFF | TGCAGCGCCGTTTCGGGGCGACAGGGGGAGTTCTTC
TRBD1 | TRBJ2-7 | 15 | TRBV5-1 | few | CASSLNPTGVYEQYF | TGCGCCAGCAGCTTGAACCCGACAGGGGTGTACGAGCAGTACTTC
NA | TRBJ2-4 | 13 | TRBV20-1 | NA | CSAWKLAKNIQYF | TGCAGTGCTTGGAAACTAGCCAAAAACATTCAGTACTTC
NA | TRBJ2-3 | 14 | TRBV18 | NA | CASSPNTRSDTQYF | TGTGCCAGCTCACCAAACACGCGGTCAGATACGCAGTATTTT
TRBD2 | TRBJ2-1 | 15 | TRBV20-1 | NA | CSASGGLAADYEQFF | TGCAGTGCTAGTGGGGGACTAGCGGCAGATTATGAGCAGTTCTTC